This T cell receptor (beta chain) was documented in a study of cytomegalovirus exposure and HLA in healthy donors. Study details: Caucasian-associated ancestry cluster membership applied to about four fifths of 398 genotyped donors. Study-level findings and limits: In a later analysis, at a false discovery rate of 0.05, 17,000 or so TCR beta sequences were associated with HLA alleles. TCR beta sequences reportedly predicted most subjects' HLA-A and HLA-B alleles accurately.

Primers included in the PCR were 60 Vbeta and 13 Jbeta primers. Method: immunoSEQ multiplex PCR; TCRdb's copy keeps in-frame clones and lacks some. The sample holds around 130,000 clones, 65% to 80% seen once. To note about this clone: Antigen: not known.

The sequenced material came from PBMCs. The sequence derives from a woman between 35 and 50 years old in good health and CMV-seronegative.

CDR3 in amino acids: CASSLRREGFTDTQYF. Here the CDR3 DNA reads TGTGCCAGCAGCTTAAGGAGGGAGGGGTTCACAGATACGCAGTATTTT. The chain joins TRBV13 to TRBJ2-3, with TRBD2 matching over 7 bases. Germline assignment: CDR1 PRHDT and CDR2 FYEKMQ (reference sequence). The CDR3 runs 16 residues. J gave up 2 bases and V 2 bases, and 7 bases lay outside the gene matches.